The present entry profiles one TCR beta chain with its context. Through a sample-barcoded 5' primer and a J-beta primer mix, a second PCR was run for about 6 to 11 cycles. In TCRdb, the 5' RACE reads were re-called with MiXCR into one record per CDR3 protein. The table shows approximately 800,000 distinct CDR3 sequences, with 56% occurring only once. This CDR3 region has 11 residues. CDR1 and CDR2 (germline): ENHRY, SYGVKD. The V end was cut by 10 bases, the J end by 5 bases, with 11 bases between. This entry is derived from a study of blood T cells in healthy people across ages. What was sequenced was blood. V and J are TRBV10-3 and TRBJ2-5; unclear D gene. The sequence came from a man aged 40-55 years in good health. In DNA form, the CDR3 reads TGTGCCACTCGTAACGCGGAGACCCAGTACTTC. This codes for CATRNAETQYF.